These T cell receptor beta chains were read from a single sample in a study of tumor-infiltrating lymphocytes in oesophageal squamous cell carcinoma. TCRdb ran MiXCR on the PCR reads and lists one entry per CDR3 protein. The table includes approximately 13,000 distinct CDR3 sequences, 45% to 65% detected once. The sequenced sample was esophageal tumor tissue. The receptors here all came from a male donor with esophageal squamous cell carcinoma. Each CDR3 is given with its conserved first and last residue. D genes are given only for firm matches. The listing skips clone size in some rows; elsewhere it reads once, few, many or a size class.

size: large; D: -; V: TRBV6-1; J: TRBJ2-3; CDR3: CASGLGGRADTQYF; DNA: TGTGCCAGCGGACTAGGGGGCCGAGCAGATACGCAGTATTTT
size: -; D: -; V: TRBV28; J: TRBJ2-7; CDR3: CASNSGFAYEQYF; DNA: TGTGCCAGCAACTCGGGGTTTGCCTACGAGCAGTACTTC
size: many; D: -; V: TRBV5-8; J: TRBJ2-2; CDR3: CASSLYRGGTGELFF; DNA: TGTGCCAGCAGCTTGTACAGGGGAGGAACCGGGGAGCTGTTTTTT
size: few; D: -; V: TRBV11-3; J: TRBJ2-5; CDR3: CASSPAGVGETQYF; DNA: TGTGCCAGCAGCCCAGCAGGGGTGGGAGAGACCCAGTACTTC
size: -; D: -; V: TRBV11-3; J: TRBJ2-1; CDR3: CASSKTGHNEQFF; DNA: TGTGCCAGCAGCAAAACAGGACACAATGAGCAGTTCTTC
size: many; D: -; V: TRBV5-1; J: TRBJ1-2; CDR3: CASSLEMGAVNGYTF; DNA: TGCGCCAGCAGCTTGGAAATGGGGGCAGTCAATGGCTACACCTTC
size: -; D: -; V: TRBV5-1; J: TRBJ2-5; CDR3: CASSLRAEQETQYF; DNA: TGCGCCAGCAGCTTGAGGGCAGAACAAGAGACCCAGTACTTC
size: large; D: TRBD1; V: TRBV7-6; J: TRBJ2-5; CDR3: CASKDRGETQYF; DNA: TGTGCCAGCAAGGACAGGGGAGAGACCCAGTACTTC
size: -; D: -; V: TRBV28; J: TRBJ2-2; CDR3: CASNSAEAYGELFF; DNA: TGTGCCAGCAACTCCGCAGAGGCCTACGGAGAGCTGTTTTTT
size: once; D: TRBD2; V: TRBV7-6; J: TRBJ2-7; CDR3: CASSRWGSGGSYEQYF; DNA: TGTGCCAGCAGCCGCTGGGGGAGCGGGGGATCCTACGAGCAGTACTTC
size: few; D: TRBD1; V: TRBV19; J: TRBJ1-5; CDR3: CASSIAPGQGNQPQHF; DNA: TGTGCCAGTAGTATAGCCCCCGGACAGGGCAATCAGCCCCAGCATTTT
size: few; D: -; V: TRBV12-3/TRBV12-4; J: TRBJ2-1; CDR3: CASSLPQGNNEQFF; DNA: TGTGCCAGCAGTTTACCCCAGGGGAACAATGAGCAGTTCTTC
size: -; D: -; V: TRBV7-6; J: TRBJ2-4; CDR3: CASSLIWARDNKNIQYF; DNA: TGTGCCAGCAGCTTAATTTGGGCCCGGGACAACAAAAACATTCAGTACTTC
size: -; D: TRBD1; V: TRBV7-3; J: TRBJ2-1; CDR3: CASSLDRGNEQFF; DNA: TGTGCCAGCAGCTTGGACAGGGGCAATGAGCAGTTCTTC
size: medium-sized; D: TRBD1; V: TRBV7-2; J: TRBJ2-2; CDR3: CASSLGGQGNTGELFF; DNA: TGTGCCAGCAGCTTAGGGGGACAGGGGAACACCGGGGAGCTGTTTTTT
size: -; D: -; V: TRBV6-8; J: TRBJ1-2; CDR3: CASSYRLSSNYGYTF; DNA: TGTGCCAGCAGTTACCGCCTCTCCTCTAACTATGGCTACACCTTC
size: -; D: -; V: TRBV12-3/TRBV12-4; J: TRBJ2-1; CDR3: CASSSLQGPNEQFF; DNA: TGTGCCAGCAGCTCCCTACAGGGTCCCAATGAGCAGTTCTTC
size: many; D: -; V: TRBV11-1; J: TRBJ1-2; CDR3: CASSHNQASYTF; DNA: TGTGCCAGCAGCCATAATCAAGCGAGCTACACCTTC
size: many; D: -; V: TRBV19; J: TRBJ2-7; CDR3: CASSLGARGYEQYF; DNA: TGTGCCAGTAGCTTGGGGGCGAGGGGCTACGAGCAGTACTTC
size: -; D: TRBD2; V: TRBV5-1; J: TRBJ2-1; CDR3: CASSIFSGGAVNEQFF; DNA: TGCGCCAGCAGCATTTTCAGCGGGGGGGCCGTCAATGAGCAGTTCTTC
size: -; D: -; V: TRBV7-9; J: TRBJ2-3; CDR3: CASRYRGEADTQYF; DNA: TGTGCCAGCAGATATAGGGGGGAGGCAGATACGCAGTATTTT
size: -; D: TRBD1; V: TRBV7-2; J: TRBJ1-4; CDR3: CASSRDRVGEKLFF; DNA: TGTGCCAGCAGCCGGGACAGGGTTGGCGAAAAACTGTTTTTT
size: medium-sized; D: -; V: TRBV7-6; J: TRBJ2-3; CDR3: CASSLSGAGGTDTQYF; DNA: TGTGCCAGCAGCTTATCCGGTGCGGGTGGGACAGATACGCAGTATTTT
size: medium-sized; D: -; V: TRBV5-8; J: TRBJ2-1; CDR3: CASSADWGEQFF; DNA: TGTGCCAGCAGCGCGGACTGGGGGGAGCAGTTCTTC
size: -; D: -; V: TRBV7-3; J: TRBJ2-6; CDR3: CASSDRSGANVLTF; DNA: TGTGCCAGCAGCGACAGATCTGGGGCCAACGTCCTGACTTTC
size: once; D: TRBD2; V: TRBV7-9; J: TRBJ2-7; CDR3: CASSYRSGAAFYEQYF; DNA: TGTGCCAGCAGCTATCGTAGCGGGGCGGCCTTTTACGAGCAGTACTTC
size: once; D: -; V: TRBV24-1; J: TRBJ2-1; CDR3: CATSDLEAVSNEQFF; DNA: TGTGCCACCAGTGATTTAGAGGCAGTATCCAATGAGCAGTTCTTC
size: once; D: TRBD1; V: TRBV7-9; J: TRBJ1-5; CDR3: CASSRWTGDQPQHF; DNA: TGTGCCAGCAGCCGCTGGACAGGGGATCAGCCCCAGCATTTT
size: -; D: TRBD1; V: TRBV7-3; J: TRBJ1-3; CDR3: CASSLTGTERNTIYF; DNA: TGTGCCAGCAGCTTAACCGGGACAGAAAGAAACACCATATATTTT
size: -; D: TRBD2; V: TRBV7-2; J: TRBJ2-3; CDR3: CASRMTSGEADTQYF; DNA: TGTGCCAGCAGGATGACTAGCGGTGAGGCAGATACGCAGTATTTT
size: -; D: -; V: TRBV5-1; J: TRBJ2-1; CDR3: CASSPLTGTHEQFF; DNA: TGCGCCAGCAGCCCGCTCACGGGGACCCATGAGCAGTTCTTC
size: many; D: -; V: TRBV7-9; J: TRBJ1-1; CDR3: CASRDPGQMNTEAFF; DNA: TGTGCCAGCAGGGACCCGGGACAAATGAACACTGAAGCTTTCTTT
size: -; D: TRBD2; V: TRBV7-6; J: TRBJ2-1; CDR3: CASSLAQGLAEYNEQFF; DNA: TGTGCCAGCAGCTTAGCTCAAGGGCTAGCGGAGTACAATGAGCAGTTCTTC
size: -; D: -; V: TRBV11-1; J: TRBJ2-2; CDR3: CASSLTRDTGELFF; DNA: TGTGCCAGCAGCCTTACTAGAGACACCGGGGAGCTGTTTTTT
size: -; D: TRBD2; V: TRBV6-8; J: TRBJ2-4; CDR3: CASSLGLARYNEQYF; DNA: TGTGCCAGCAGTCTAGGACTAGCTCGTTACAATGAGCAGTACTTC
size: -; D: -; V: TRBV6-8; J: TRBJ2-1; CDR3: CASPTNSYNEQFF; DNA: TGTGCCAGCCCGACAAACTCCTACAATGAGCAGTTCTTC
size: -; D: -; V: TRBV28; J: TRBJ2-3; CDR3: CASNPTDTDTQYF; DNA: TGTGCCAGCAATCCCACGGACACAGATACGCAGTATTTT
size: -; D: -; V: TRBV7-9; J: TRBJ2-5; CDR3: CASSFAPEETQYF; DNA: TGTGCCAGCAGCTTCGCGCCGGAAGAGACCCAGTACTTC
size: -; D: TRBD2; V: TRBV5-5; J: TRBJ2-1; CDR3: CASSPIGRERDEQFF; DNA: TGTGCCAGCAGCCCCATTGGGCGGGAGAGGGATGAGCAGTTCTTC
size: -; D: TRBD1; V: TRBV7-2; J: TRBJ1-2; CDR3: CASSSDRGPYGYTF; DNA: TGTGCCAGCAGCTCCGACAGGGGACCCTACGGCTACACCTTC
size: -; D: TRBD2; V: TRBV24-1; J: TRBJ2-1; CDR3: CATSDRGQDQREGVYNEQFF; DNA: TGTGCCACCAGTGACCGTGGACAGGATCAGCGGGAGGGGGTCTACAATGAGCAGTTCTTC
size: many; D: TRBD1; V: TRBV19; J: TRBJ2-1; CDR3: CASSMGQLMGEQFF; DNA: TGTGCCAGTAGTATGGGACAGCTCATGGGTGAGCAGTTCTTC
size: once; D: TRBD1; V: TRBV28; J: TRBJ2-7; CDR3: CASSLVRDRGRYEQYF; DNA: TGTGCCAGCAGTTTGGTCCGGGACAGGGGGAGGTACGAGCAGTACTTC
size: -; D: TRBD1; V: TRBV12-3/TRBV12-4; J: TRBJ2-1; CDR3: CASSHRARGNEQFF; DNA: TGTGCCAGCAGTCACCGGGCCAGGGGGAATGAGCAGTTCTTC
size: few; D: -; V: TRBV7-9; J: TRBJ2-1; CDR3: CASRSARLGYNEQFF; DNA: TGTGCCAGCAGGAGTGCTCGGCTAGGATACAATGAGCAGTTCTTC
size: many; D: TRBD2; V: TRBV19; J: TRBJ2-5; CDR3: CASASLGGRTQETQYF; DNA: TGTGCCAGCGCCTCCTTGGGGGGGAGGACCCAAGAGACCCAGTACTTC
size: -; D: -; V: TRBV6-6; J: TRBJ2-5; CDR3: CASSNFQGELETQYF; DNA: TGTGCCAGCAGCAACTTCCAGGGAGAACTTGAGACCCAGTACTTC
size: many; D: -; V: TRBV28; J: TRBJ2-3; CDR3: CASSFLQGTDTQYF; DNA: TGTGCCAGCAGTTTTCTACAGGGCACAGATACGCAGTATTTT
size: few; D: TRBD1; V: TRBV7-2; J: TRBJ2-5; CDR3: CASSLSRQGQETQYF; DNA: TGTGCCAGCAGCTTATCCCGACAGGGACAAGAGACCCAGTACTTC